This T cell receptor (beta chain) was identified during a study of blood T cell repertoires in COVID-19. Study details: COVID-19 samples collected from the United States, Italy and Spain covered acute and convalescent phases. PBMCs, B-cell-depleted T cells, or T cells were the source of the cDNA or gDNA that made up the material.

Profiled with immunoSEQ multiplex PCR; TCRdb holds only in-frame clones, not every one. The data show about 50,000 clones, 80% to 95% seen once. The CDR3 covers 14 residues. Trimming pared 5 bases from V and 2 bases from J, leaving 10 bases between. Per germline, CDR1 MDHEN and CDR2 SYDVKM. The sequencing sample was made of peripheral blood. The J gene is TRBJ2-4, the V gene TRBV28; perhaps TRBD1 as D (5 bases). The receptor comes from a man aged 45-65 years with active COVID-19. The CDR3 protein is CASSQGRTKNIQYF. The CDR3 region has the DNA TGTGCCAGCAGTCAGGGTAGGACCAAAAACATTCAGTACTTC.